This TCR beta chain was observed in a study of Graves' ophthalmopathy and Graves' hyperthyroidism. General observations from the study: The 13-signature model separated ophthalmopathy from stable hyperthyroidism at almost 90% sensitivity and around 81% specificity. At about 70% sensitivity and approximately 74% specificity, the model predicted progression of the ophthalmopathy.

V lost 1 base and J lost 5, with 17 bases in between. This CDR3 has 17 residues. The germline gives CDR1 SGHTA, CDR2 FQGNSA. Certain patients, namely those with other autoimmune diseases, uncontrolled infections, pregnancy or lactation, were excluded. Fresh peripheral blood, 10 ml, was the PBMC source. Amplified TCR beta CDR3 regions were obtained using RNA transcripts as template. Second-round multiplex PCR followed a first-round RT-PCR using HTBI primers. TCRdb re-derived calls from the multiplex PCR reads in MiXCR, one entry per CDR3 protein. Of about 210,000 distinct CDR3 sequences in the sample, over 25% were seen once. The table lists this clonotype with many counts. Its matching antigen is unknown.

This TCR came from a man over 45 with Graves' ophthalmopathy. The chain uses TRBV7-2 and TRBJ2-2; a possible D gene is TRBD1 (5 bases). Sequencing was performed on peripheral blood. The CDR3 spells CASSLVQTVSITGELFF. Written as DNA, the CDR3 is TGTGCCAGCAGCTTAGTCCAGACAGTGTCAATAACCGGGGAGCTGTTTTTT. Drawing the rest from reference TRBV7-2 and TRBJ2-2, the complete variable domain is GAGVSQSPSNKVTEKGKDVELRCDPISGHTALYWYRQSLGQGLEFLIYFQGNSAPDKSGLPSDRFSAERTGGSVSTLTIQRTQQEDSAVYLCASSLVQTVSITGELFFGEGSRLTVL.